Listed below are T cell receptor beta chains from one sample, sequenced in a study of blood T cells in healthy people across ages. TCRdb passed the 5' RACE reads through MiXCR, listing each CDR3 protein once. This table holds around 800,000 distinct CDR3 sequences, 35% to 60% found once. Input material: blood. The receptor set was obtained from an older man in good health. CDR3s include the opening cysteine and the closing phenylalanine or tryptophan. D genes are given only for firm matches. Some rows mark clone size as missing; the rest say once, few, many or name a class of expanded clone.

abundance | j_gene | d_gene | v_gene | CDR3aa | CDR3nt
once | TRBJ1-5 | . | TRBV18 | CASSPEEGTRYQPQHF | TGTGCTAGCTCACCAGAAGAAGGGACCCGTTATCAGCCCCAGCATTTT
few | TRBJ1-2 | TRBD1 | TRBV5-1 | CASSPRGQHGDYGYTF | TGCGCCAGCAGCCCGAGGGGACAGCATGGAGACTATGGCTACACCTTC
many | TRBJ1-5 | . | TRBV27 | CASSLAGSNQPQHF | TGTGCCAGCAGCTTGGCGGGCAGCAATCAGCCCCAGCATTTT
few | TRBJ2-1 | . | TRBV27 | CASSFEAGFNYNEQFF | TGTGCCAGCAGTTTCGAGGCGGGCTTCAACTACAATGAGCAGTTCTTC
. | TRBJ2-6 | . | TRBV7-2 | CASSFGDIPLGANVLTF | TGTGCCAGCAGCTTTGGGGATATCCCCCTTGGGGCCAACGTCCTGACTTTC
. | TRBJ2-2 | . | TRBV28 | CASSLSGGPVTGELFF | TGTGCCAGCAGTTTAAGTGGAGGACCCGTGACCGGGGAGCTGTTTTTT
. | TRBJ1-4 | TRBD1 | TRBV5-1 | CASSSGQGQEKLFF | TGCGCCAGCAGCTCGGGACAGGGACAGGAAAAACTGTTTTTT
few | TRBJ2-2 | . | TRBV5-6 | CASRFGPPHAGELFF | TGTGCCAGCAGATTTGGTCCCCCTCATGCCGGGGAGCTGTTTTTT
. | TRBJ2-7 | . | TRBV6-1 | CASTQERGHNYEQYF | TGTGCCAGCACACAAGAGAGGGGACACAACTACGAGCAGTACTTC
. | TRBJ2-7 | . | TRBV7-9 | CASSLVLGSEQYF | TGTGCCAGCAGCTTAGTCCTAGGGAGCGAGCAGTACTTC
. | TRBJ2-3 | . | TRBV28 | CASSPNLSTDTQYF | TGTGCCAGCAGTCCAAACTTAAGCACAGATACGCAGTATTTT
few | TRBJ1-1 | . | TRBV20-1 | CSASRGDWTEAFF | TGCAGTGCTAGCCGGGGGGATTGGACTGAAGCTTTCTTT
many | TRBJ2-4 | . | TRBV10-3 | CAISESSGPQNIQYF | TGTGCCATCAGTGAGTCGTCGGGACCCCAAAACATTCAGTACTTC
few | TRBJ2-4 | TRBD1 | TRBV29-1 | CSVEPDRGLGKNIQYF | TGCAGCGTTGAACCTGACAGGGGGCTTGGCAAAAACATTCAGTACTTC
. | TRBJ2-7 | . | TRBV20-1 | CSARRSLTPYEQYF | TGCAGTGCTAGAAGGAGTCTCACTCCCTACGAGCAGTACTTC
many | TRBJ1-2 | . | TRBV12-3/TRBV12-4 | CASSLGTSGYTF | TGTGCCAGCAGTCTTGGGACATCTGGCTACACCTTC
. | TRBJ1-5 | TRBD1 | TRBV12-3/TRBV12-4 | CASSPRTGGPNQPQHF | TGTGCCAGCAGTCCCCGGACAGGGGGCCCTAATCAGCCCCAGCATTTT
many | TRBJ1-2 | . | TRBV20-1 | CSAETRFWGGYTF | TGCAGTGCTGAGACACGGTTCTGGGGTGGCTACACCTTC
few | TRBJ2-3 | . | TRBV5-6 | CASSGRGDTQYF | TGTGCCAGCAGCGGACGCGGAGATACGCAGTATTTT
few | TRBJ2-3 | . | TRBV7-2 | CASSTDRWTDTQYF | TGTGCCAGCAGCACAGACAGGTGGACAGATACGCAGTATTTT
many | TRBJ2-5 | TRBD2 | TRBV5-1 | CASSTRTSGTETQYF | TGCGCCAGCAGCACGAGGACTAGCGGGACGGAGACCCAGTACTTC
. | TRBJ2-1 | TRBD1 | TRBV20-1 | CSAPRQGNNEQFF | TGCAGTGCACCTAGACAGGGAAACAATGAGCAGTTCTTC
. | TRBJ1-2 | . | TRBV2 | CASSVTGSGYGYTF | TGTGCCAGCAGTGTAACGGGATCGGGCTATGGCTACACCTTC
. | TRBJ2-3 | TRBD2 | TRBV9 | CASSVDSGRADTQYF | TGTGCCAGCAGCGTAGATAGCGGGCGGGCCGATACGCAGTATTTT
. | TRBJ2-5 | . | TRBV12-3/TRBV12-4 | CASSRPDSQETQYF | TGTGCCAGCAGCCGTCCGGACAGCCAAGAGACCCAGTACTTC
few | TRBJ2-1 | TRBD2 | TRBV5-1 | CASSLVYAGGPGEQFF | TGCGCCAGCAGCTTAGTCTACGCGGGAGGGCCGGGTGAGCAGTTCTTC
. | TRBJ2-7 | TRBD2 | TRBV2 | CASSMPTSGRGRVNEQYF | TGTGCCAGCAGTATGCCGACTAGCGGGAGGGGCCGGGTCAACGAGCAGTACTTC
. | TRBJ2-3 | TRBD2 | TRBV9 | CASSARLASDTQYF | TGTGCCAGCAGCGCCCGACTAGCGTCAGATACGCAGTATTTT
few | TRBJ2-4 | TRBD2 | TRBV20-1 | CSANTGLAGRAKNIQYF | TGCAGTGCTAATACGGGACTAGCGGGAAGAGCCAAAAACATTCAGTACTTC
. | TRBJ2-7 | TRBD1 | TRBV20-1 | CSARDRDRGLYEQYF | TGCAGTGCTAGAGACCGGGACAGGGGGCTCTACGAGCAGTACTTC
. | TRBJ2-7 | TRBD1 | TRBV30 | CAWNLNRGLNEQYF | TGTGCCTGGAACCTCAACAGGGGGCTCAACGAGCAGTACTTC
. | TRBJ2-1 | . | TRBV20-1 | CSAGPASSYNEQFF | TGCAGTGCTGGACCCGCGAGCTCCTACAATGAGCAGTTCTTC
. | TRBJ2-5 | . | TRBV11-1 | CASSSKLSGKETQYF | TGTGCCAGCAGCTCGAAGCTTAGCGGCAAAGAGACCCAGTACTTC
. | TRBJ2-1 | . | TRBV11-2 | CASSLTQYEQFF | TGTGCCAGCAGCTTAACCCAGTATGAGCAGTTCTTC
. | TRBJ2-7 | . | TRBV29-1 | CSVGSGRDEQYF | TGCAGCGTTGGTTCCGGGAGAGACGAGCAGTACTTC
. | TRBJ2-3 | . | TRBV20-1 | CSAKVSGITDTQYF | TGCAGTGCTAAAGTCAGTGGGATCACAGATACGCAGTATTTT
few | TRBJ1-6 | TRBD1 | TRBV20-1 | CSAIGQGDPRNSPLHF | TGCAGTGCTATTGGACAGGGTGACCCAAGGAATTCACCCCTCCACTTT
many | TRBJ2-3 | TRBD1 | TRBV28 | CASSPDRITDTQYF | TGTGCCAGCAGCCCGGACAGGATCACAGATACGCAGTATTTT
many | TRBJ2-7 | . | TRBV6-6 | CASSTLQGNEQYF | TGTGCCAGCAGTACACTACAGGGAAACGAGCAGTACTTC
. | TRBJ2-1 | TRBD2 | TRBV20-1 | CRPLLGLAEQETQFF | TGCAGACCGCTCTTAGGACTAGCTGAACAAGAGACCCAGTTCTTC
. | TRBJ2-1 | . | TRBV7-2 | CASSPGTQETQFF | TGTGCCAGCAGCCCCGGGACTCAAGAGACCCAGTTCTTC
once | TRBJ2-5 | . | TRBV10-1 | CASSENSGPQALLKQYF | TGCGCCAGCAGTGAGAACTCTGGACCCCAAGCCCTTTTGAAGCAGTACTTC
few | TRBJ2-3 | . | TRBV4-3 | CASSQRQASTDTQYF | TGCGCCAGCAGCCAGAGGCAGGCGAGCACAGATACGCAGTATTTT
few | TRBJ2-7 | . | TRBV6-1 | CASSESGRPYEQYF | TGTGCCAGCAGTGAATCCGGCAGGCCCTACGAGCAGTACTTC
. | TRBJ1-6 | . | TRBV25-1 | CASSLGGGRENSPLHF | TGTGCCAGCAGCCTTGGGGGAGGGAGAGAAAATTCACCCCTCCACTTT
. | TRBJ1-2 | . | TRBV7-2 | CASSFGDRNYGYTF | TGTGCCAGCAGCTTTGGCGACAGAAACTATGGCTACACCTTC